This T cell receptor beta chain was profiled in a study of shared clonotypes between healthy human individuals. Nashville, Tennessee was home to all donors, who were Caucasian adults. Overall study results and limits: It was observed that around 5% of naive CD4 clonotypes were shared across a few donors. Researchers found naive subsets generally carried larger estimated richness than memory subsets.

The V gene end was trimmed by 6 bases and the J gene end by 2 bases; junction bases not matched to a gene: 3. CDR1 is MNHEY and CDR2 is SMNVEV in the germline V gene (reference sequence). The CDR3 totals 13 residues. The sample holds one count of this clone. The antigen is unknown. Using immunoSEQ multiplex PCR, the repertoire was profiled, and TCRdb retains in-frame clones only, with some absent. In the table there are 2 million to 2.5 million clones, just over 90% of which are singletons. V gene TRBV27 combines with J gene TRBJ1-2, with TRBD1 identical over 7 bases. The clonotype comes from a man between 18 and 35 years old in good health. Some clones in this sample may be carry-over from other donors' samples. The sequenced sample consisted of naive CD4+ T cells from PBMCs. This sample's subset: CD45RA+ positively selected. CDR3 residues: CASSQQGNYGYTF. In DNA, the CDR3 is TGTGCCAGCAGCCAACAGGGGAACTATGGCTACACCTTC.